This TCR beta chain was sequenced during a study of siplizumab effects on memory and regulatory T cells. The CDR3 is 10 amino acids. Losses at the gene ends were 6 bases for V and 14 bases for J; bases not matched to a gene: 3. Germline assignment: CDR1 DFQATT and CDR2 SNEGSKA (reference sequence). Repertoires were generated with immunoSEQ multiplex PCR, while TCRdb's copy carries only in-frame clones and drops some. The repertoire has 80,000 to 130,000 clones, roughly 94% of them found once; the top ten carry around 0.7%. Sequenced material: Tregs sorted from blood. The receptor was derived from a human donor in good health. This sequence joins TRBV20-1 and TRBJ2-1; 11 bases are shared with TRBD2. CDR3 amino acids: CSALAGGEFF. In DNA form, the CDR3 reads TGCAGTGCATTAGCGGGAGGGGAGTTCTTC.